The 17 T cell receptor beta chains listed next were all sequenced from one sample in a study of graft-versus-host responses after intestinal transplantation. TCRdb's copy holds only in-frame clones and misses some; the assay was immunoSEQ multiplex PCR. The sample lists 9,500 to 13,000 clones, almost 95% occurring once. Sequenced material: PBMCs, taken roughly 6 weeks after intestinal transplantation. The receptors originated from a human patient who received an intestinal transplant, so some T cells may come from the graft donor.

The J gene is TRBJ2-7, the V gene TRBV7-9, with 7 bases aligning to TRBD2. V shed 0 bases and J 0 bases; nucleotides not matched to a gene: 11. The CDR3 contains 18 residues. Germline CDR1 and CDR2: SEHNR and FQNEAQ (reference sequence). The CDR3 region has the DNA TGTGCCAGCAGCTTAGCGGGGGAGGGGAAGTCCCTCTCCTACGAGCAGTACTTC. It yields the protein CASSLAGEGKSLSYEQYF.

The V gene is TRBV6-5, the J gene TRBJ1-2; 7 nucleotides match TRBD1. V lost 6 bases, J lost 4 bases, and 5 bases stayed unmatched. There are 13 residues in the CDR3. Germline values: CDR1 MNHEY, CDR2 SVGAGI. The CDR3 DNA follows: TGTGCCAGCAGGCGCGACAGGGCCTATGGCTACACCTTC. Translated, it gives CASRRDRAYGYTF.

This clone was seen a handful of times. This chain links TRBV18 with TRBJ1-2, with D perhaps matching TRBD1 (5 bases). Trimming took 3 bases from V and 8 from J, leaving 16 bases between them. The germline gives CDR1 KGHSH, CDR2 LQKENI. The CDR3 runs 14 residues. CDR3 nucleotide sequence: TGTGCCAGCTCACCGGGCTTGGGGCTGGGCGGCTACACCTTC. Translation gives CASSPGLGLGGYTF.

The chain links TRBV5-8 to TRBJ1-1; possible D gene TRBD1, 5 bases. Looked up from germline, CDR1 is SGHTS and CDR2 is YDEGEE. The CDR3 loop spans 13 amino acids. With 2 bases removed from V and 4 bases from J, the gap between germline ends came to 9 bases. In DNA, the CDR3 is TGTGCCAGCAGCTTACGGGGGTTCACTGAAGCTTTCTTT. Translated, it gives CASSLRGFTEAFF.

The J gene is TRBJ2-7, the V gene TRBV6-5; D may be TRBD1 or TRBD2 (5 bases each). V was trimmed by 7 bases and J by 0 bases, leaving 16 bases between them. Germline lookup yields CDR1 MNHEY and CDR2 SVGAGI. The CDR3 loop spans 15 amino acids. The CDR3 bases are TGTGCCAGCACCACCCGGGACGGTAGCTCCTACGAGCAGTACTTC. This translates into CASTTRDGSSYEQYF.

This clone was seen a few times. This chain joins TRBV6-6 and TRBJ1-4; possible D gene TRBD1, 6 bases. V was cut by 5 bases and J by 0 bases, with 13 bases left in between. Germline V gene data show CDR1 as MNHNY and CDR2 as SVGAGI (reference sequence). CDR3 length: 16 residues. The CDR3 DNA sequence: TGTGCCAGCAGTCACCTAGGGGGATCAACTAATGAAAAACTGTTTTTT. Translated, it gives CASSHLGGSTNEKLFF.

This chain connects TRBV6-5 to TRBJ2-7; 7 bases line up with TRBD1. Per the germline V gene, CDR1 is MNHEY and CDR2 is SVGAGI. With V trimmed by 10 bases and J by 2 bases, 8 bases remained unmatched. The CDR3 is made up of 13 amino acids. CDR3 nucleotides: TGTGCCACCGAAATGACAGGGACCTACGAGCAGTACTTC. This encodes CATEMTGTYEQYF.

V and J are TRBV5-5 and TRBJ1-2, with D perhaps matching TRBD1 (6 bases). Germline CDR1 SGHKS, CDR2 YYEKEE (reference sequence). The CDR3 is 16 residues long. The germline V and J ends were trimmed by 0 bases and 5 bases, with 17 bases remaining between them. The CDR3 sequence is CASSLGGRQGLYGYTF. The CDR3 DNA is TGTGCCAGCAGCTTGGGAGGGCGGCAGGGGCTGTATGGCTACACCTTC.

This chain links TRBV5-1 with TRBJ2-1; TRBD1 aligns across 8 bases. Per the germline V gene, CDR1 is SGHRS and CDR2 is YFSETQ. V lost 0 bases, J lost 4 bases, and 9 bases stayed unmatched. The CDR3 loop spans 17 amino acids. The DNA for the CDR3 is TGCGCCAGCAGCTTGGTTCAGGGGGCTCGAATTTACAATGAGCAGTTCTTC. This codes for CASSLVQGARIYNEQFF. Full variable domain (missing parts from reference TRBV5-1 and TRBJ2-1): KAGVTQTPRYLIKTRGQQVTLSCSPISGHRSVSWYQQTPGQGLQFLFEYFSETQRNKGNFPGRFSGRQFSNSRSEMNVSTLELGDSALYLCASSLVQGARIYNEQFFGPGTRLTVL.

The chain has TRBV5-1 and TRBJ2-1; D is unclear. Trimming took 0 bases from V and 0 from J, leaving 7 bases between them. The germline CDR1 and CDR2 sequences are SGHRS and YFSETQ. The CDR3 is made up of 15 amino acids. The DNA for the CDR3 is TGCGCCAGCAGCTTGGGACGAAGCTCCTACAATGAGCAGTTCTTC. Translated: CASSLGRSSYNEQFF. Full variable domain (outside the CDR3, taken from reference TRBV5-1 and TRBJ2-1): KAGVTQTPRYLIKTRGQQVTLSCSPISGHRSVSWYQQTPGQGLQFLFEYFSETQRNKGNFPGRFSGRQFSNSRSEMNVSTLELGDSALYLCASSLGRSSYNEQFFGPGTRLTVL.

CDR3: CASSPRTKGDYEQYF. CDR3 nucleotide sequence: TGTGCCAGCAGCCCCAGGACGAAGGGGGACTACGAGCAGTACTTC. The chain is built from TRBV5-4 and TRBJ2-7, with a tentative D call TRBD1 (6 bases). The CDR3 covers 15 residues. V dropped 4 bases and J dropped 3 bases, with 17 bases sitting between them. CDR1 is SGHNT, CDR2 YYREEE, per germline (reference sequence).

V is TRBV19 and J is TRBJ1-1, with a tentative D call TRBD1 (5 bases). The CDR3 is 14 residues long. Looked up from germline, CDR1 is LNHDA and CDR2 is SQIVND (reference sequence). Between the trimmed V and J ends, which lost 6 bases and 5 bases, there was a span of 16 bases. This CDR3 is CASRPDTLLTEAFF. The CDR3 region has the DNA TGTGCCAGTAGGCCGGACACCCTCCTAACTGAAGCTTTCTTT.

The chain has TRBV6-5 and TRBJ2-3; D is unresolved. The CDR3 contains 12 residues. Germline-derived CDR1 and CDR2 are MNHEY and SVGAGI. The V and J ends lost 7 bases and 3 bases respectively, with 8 bases between them. The CDR3 protein is CASKGWTDTQYF. The CDR3 DNA follows: TGTGCCAGCAAAGGTTGGACAGATACGCAGTATTTT.

The chain couples TRBV6-5 to TRBJ1-5; the D gene is possibly TRBD1 (5 bases). Trimming removed 0 bases at V and 0 bases at J, with 6 bases between. The CDR3 sequence is 15 residues long. The germline V gene has CDR1 MNHEY and CDR2 SVGAGI. In DNA, the CDR3 is TGTGCCAGCAGTTACTCGGGGGATAGCAATCAGCCCCAGCATTTT. It translates to CASSYSGDSNQPQHF.

This chain connects TRBV7-6 to TRBJ2-7; TRBD1 agrees at 8 bases. Germline V gene data show CDR1 as SGHVS and CDR2 as FNYEAQ. The CDR3 sequence is 15 residues long. The V segment lost 5 bases and the J segment 2 bases; nucleotides outside the gene matches: 8. The CDR3 coding sequence is TGTGCCAGCAGCCTTCAAGGACAGGGAACCTACGAGCAGTACTTC. As protein: CASSLQGQGTYEQYF.

This chain joins TRBV5-1 and TRBJ2-5; D may match TRBD1 or TRBD2 (6 bases each). CDR3 length: 16 amino acids. Trimming cost V 4 bases and J 5 bases, with 21 bases left between them. Germline V gene sequence: CDR1 SGHRS, CDR2 YFSETQ. CDR3 coding DNA: TGCGCCAGCAGCCCACCCCCCCGGGGGCTGCGGGAGACCCAGTACTTC. Protein sequence: CASSPPPRGLRETQYF. The whole variable domain, filled in from reference TRBV5-1 and TRBJ2-5, reads KAGVTQTPRYLIKTRGQQVTLSCSPISGHRSVSWYQQTPGQGLQFLFEYFSETQRNKGNFPGRFSGRQFSNSRSEMNVSTLELGDSALYLCASSPPPRGLRETQYFGPGTRLLVL.

This chain uses TRBV6-5 with TRBJ2-7; 7 nucleotides agree with TRBD1. V dropped 6 bases and J dropped 3; count of bases not matched to a gene: 11. This CDR3 contains 15 residues. The germline V gene encodes CDR1 MNHEY and CDR2 SVGAGI. The CDR3 bases are TGTGCCAGCAGGGAACCCCGGGACAGCTTCTACGAGCAGTACTTC. As protein: CASREPRDSFYEQYF.